This entry features one T cell receptor beta chain sequence. Its antigen specificity is not known. Per-base quality was not reported, and no clone a single base away is much larger than it. TCRbeta CDR3 regions were sequenced with the immunoSEQ Assay. After extraction, genomic DNA underwent amplification by bias-controlled multiplex PCR, followed by high-throughput sequencing. In the paper's pipeline: To quantify the absolute abundance of each unique TCRbeta CDR3 region, sequences were collapsed and filtered. T cell fraction was estimated by normalizing TCRbeta template counts to usable DNA, with usable DNA measured through amplification of reference genes found in all nucleated cells. Repertoire TCRs were annotated as SARS-CoV-2-specific by exact matching of V gene, CDR3 amino acid sequence and J gene to a known reactive TCR set. The reference SARS-CoV-2 TCR set came from MIRA and was filtered for enrichment in COVID-19-positive ImmuneCODE repertoires, removing public or cross-reactive TCRs. Drawing on the MIRA antigens, annotated TCRs were analysed further at the level of specific ORF or position within ORF. Depth was the summed frequency of annotated unique rearrangements, while breadth was defined as annotated unique rearrangements over total unique productive rearrangements. Two-sided Wilcoxon rank-sum tests were applied when comparing TCR breadth between groups. Here the immuneACCESS table is served through TCRdb, limited to in-frame sequences with V and J called. Missing clones are a known gap in these copies; in checked studies unresolved V genes cover under half, and the rest lacks a known reason. Clone size and the V and J calls come from that table; the DNA yielded D and trimming. In all, the sample holds approximately 350,000 clones, and about nine tenths of those were seen once. The ten top clones hold about 3.4% of the sample.

This entry belongs to a study of Ad26.COV2.S vaccination and SARS-CoV-2 variants (dated by TCRdb to about 2021). About the full investigation: Donors in the vaccine arm were drawn from COV1001, a multicentre, randomized, double-blind, placebo-controlled phase I-IIa trial testing Ad26.COV2.S in healthy adults. Dosing of Ad26.COV2.S was intramuscular, at either 5x10^10 or 1x10^11 viral particles, delivered as one shot or as two shots spaced 56 days apart. A total of around 32 samples were included in the TCR-sequenced set, comprising approximately 20 Ad26.COV2.S vaccine recipients, 5 placebo recipients and 8 SARS-CoV-2 convalescent individuals. Investigators did not know the trial group allocation while performing experiments and assessing outcomes. Participants in the trial were split at random into five groups of five each, receiving low-dose or high-dose Ad26.COV2.S once or twice, or else placebo on both occasions. TCRbeta repertoire sequencing was used to assess the specificity and breadth of SARS-CoV-2-reactive T cell receptors after Ad26.COV2.S vaccination. Beyond this particular receptor, the publication reports: Compared with placebo recipients, Ad26.COV2.S recipients showed higher spike-specific TCR breadth (P = 0.0014). The authors noted that total T cell responses may have been underestimated by the TCR breadth and depth analyses. Vaccine and placebo recipients had similar non-spike TCR breadth, a finding consistent with the vaccine containing only spike. Comparing responses between vaccine doses or regimens was not something the study was powered to do. Substantial breadth of spike-specific CD8+ and CD4+ T cell responses was reported after vaccination.

A distance of 8 bases separates the germline ends of V and J, which lose 0 bases and 1 base respectively. From the cysteine up to the phenylalanine, the CDR3 has a length of 15 residues. CDR3 DNA is the only sequence kept; it has 45 bases, read in frame from the first base. Taken from the germline V gene, the CDR1 and CDR2 loops are MGHRA and YSYEKL. This specimen's treatment or condition label, per the study, means: around 19 received Ad26.COV2.S at low or high dose, single or two shots; about 5 received placebo; per-sample allocation not given. Repertoires of vaccine and placebo recipients were sequenced from samples collected on day 63 after the first injection. Cohort 1b enrolled some 25 adults aged 18-55 years at a single site in Boston, USA, between 29 July and 7 August 2020. Ad26.COV2.S was a replication-incompetent adenovirus type 26 vector expressing a prefusion-stabilized SARS-CoV-2 spike protein from the original Wuhan strain.

Sample: peripheral blood, taken in a trial of Ad26.COV2.S vaccine versus placebo. This chain joins TRBV4-1 to TRBJ2-3, with no confidently assigned D gene. This TCR derives from a person between 18 and 60 years old who received the Ad26.COV2.S COVID-19 vaccine or a placebo. The CDR3 protein: CASSQDRARTDTQYF. The bases are TGCGCCAGCAGCCAAGATAGGGCACGCACAGATACGCAGTATTTT.